These 2 T cell receptor beta chains were all obtained from the same sample, sequenced in a study of cytomegalovirus exposure and HLA in healthy donors. It was with 60 Vbeta and 13 Jbeta primers that the PCR ran. Sequencing was performed with immunoSEQ multiplex PCR; in TCRdb, only in-frame clones are kept and a portion is missing. The sample includes about 140,000 clones, 70% of them seen just once. Sequences were obtained from PBMCs. The origin of the receptors is a woman under 40 in good health and CMV-seronegative.

The CDR3 spells CASLEGRQGRSPLHF. As DNA, the CDR3 is TGTGCCAGCCTCGAAGGGAGACAGGGCAGGTCACCCCTCCACTTT. The genes are TRBV2 and TRBJ1-6; 7 bases are a match to TRBD1. CDR3 size: 15 residues. Germline assignment: CDR1 SNHLY and CDR2 FYNNEI. Unmatched junction bases numbered 14, after V lost 8 bases and J lost 10 bases.

This clone was counted between two and nine times. The V and J genes are TRBV28 and TRBJ2-7; D gene ambiguous. V dropped 1 base and J dropped 3 bases, with 4 bases sitting between them. Germline lookup yields CDR1 MDHEN and CDR2 SYDVKM. The CDR3 consists of 12 residues. The CDR3 region is CASSLYGYEQYF. In DNA form, the CDR3 reads TGTGCCAGCAGTTTATACGGCTACGAGCAGTACTTC.